One sample yielded the 26 T cell receptor beta chains listed below, sequenced in a study of T cells after yellow fever vaccination. TCRdb fed the 5' RACE reads into MiXCR, producing one record per CDR3 protein. The top ten clones hold 15% to 20% of a sample with some 420,000 distinct CDR3 sequences, about 19% of them seen once. The specimen comprised PBMCs, sampled before the yellow fever booster vaccination. The receptors stem from a man between 18 and 35 years old who received the YFV17D yellow fever vaccine.

There are a few counts of this clonotype. The chain carries TRBV12-3 or TRBV12-4 and TRBJ2-3; TRBD1 is a possible D gene (6 bases). This CDR3 has 17 residues. V was cut by 5 bases and J by 5 bases, with 23 bases left in between. CDR3 region: CASSAMSRSTGIDTQYF. In DNA form, the CDR3 reads TGTGCCAGCAGTGCTATGTCAAGGTCCACAGGGATAGATACGCAGTATTTT.

The J gene is TRBJ2-1, the V gene TRBV4-3; the D gene is possibly TRBD2 (7 bases). The germline V and J ends were trimmed by 7 bases and 10 bases, with 23 bases remaining between them. Germline V gene sequence: CDR1 LGHNA, CDR2 YSLEER. This CDR3 region has 15 residues. The CDR3 DNA sequence: TGCGCCAGCAACCCTGGCGGGGGCCCCCTGGAGGAGCAGTTCTTC. It is translated as CASNPGGGPLEEQFF.

In this sample, this clonotype turned up a few times. The J gene is TRBJ1-1, the V gene TRBV7-9, with TRBD1 matching 7 bases. The CDR3 consists of 15 residues. Trimming took 5 bases from V and 3 from J; bases not matched to a gene: 9. CDR1 is SEHNR, CDR2 FQNEAQ, per germline (reference sequence). The CDR3 loop is CASSGMGRGYTEAFF. CDR3 nucleotide sequence: TGTGCCAGCAGCGGAATGGGCAGGGGGTACACTGAAGCTTTCTTT.

This clonotype has a handful of counts. The chain links TRBV7-9 to TRBJ2-1; 9 nucleotides agree with TRBD2. CDR3 length: 13 residues. Germline-derived CDR1 and CDR2 are SEHNR and FQNEAQ (reference sequence). Losses at the gene ends were 8 bases for V and 8 bases for J; bases not matched to a gene: 7. The CDR3 reads CASHVAGADEQFF. The DNA for the CDR3 is TGTGCCAGCCATGTAGCGGGGGCCGATGAGCAGTTCTTC. The full variable domain, with the rest looked up from reference TRBV7-9 and TRBJ2-1, is DTGVSQNPRHKITKRGQNVTFRCDPISEHNRLYWYRQTLGQGPEFLTYFQNEAQLEKSRLLSDRFSAERPKGSFSTLEIQRTEQGDSAMYLCASHVAGADEQFFGPGTRLTVL.

The rearrangement joins TRBV29-1 to TRBJ2-7; 9 bases line up with TRBD1. Unmatched junction bases numbered 11, after V lost 6 bases and J lost 5 bases. This CDR3 comprises 14 residues. CDR1 is SQVTM and CDR2 is ANQGSEA in the germline V gene. This CDR3 reads CSVTLGDRGNEQYF. The CDR3 DNA is TGCAGCGTCACGCTTGGTGACAGGGGGAACGAGCAGTACTTC.

This clonotype was observed a handful of times. The chain couples TRBV4-3 to TRBJ2-5, with 12 bases matching TRBD2. V shed 0 bases and J 4 bases; nucleotides not matched to a gene: 6. Germline loops: CDR1 LGHNA, CDR2 YSLEER. The CDR3 length is 17 residues. CDR3 sequence (DNA): TGCGCCAGCAGCCAAGATCCGCTAGCGGGGGGGCGAGAGACCCAGTACTTC. The encoded protein is CASSQDPLAGGRETQYF.

This rearrangement joins TRBV5-1 to TRBJ2-3, with D perhaps TRBD1 (6 bases). The CDR3 consists of 14 residues. V was trimmed by 2 bases and J by 4 bases, leaving 11 bases between them. Germline CDR1 is SGHRS and CDR2 is YFSETQ. The CDR3 here is CASSFEGQSDTQYF. Written as DNA, the CDR3 is TGCGCCAGCAGCTTCGAAGGACAGTCAGATACGCAGTATTTT.

The chain combines TRBV29-1 with TRBJ2-5, with D possibly matching TRBD1 (7 bases). V gave up 3 bases and J gave up 3 bases, with 14 bases separating them. There are 14 residues in the CDR3. Germline V lookup: CDR1 SQVTM, CDR2 ANQGSEA. The CDR3 region is CSVDPAGGKETQYF. DNA of the CDR3: TGCAGCGTTGACCCCGCAGGGGGGAAAGAGACCCAGTACTTC. Combining the CDR3 with reference TRBV29-1 and TRBJ2-5 gives the whole variable domain SAVISQKPSRDICQRGTSLTIQCQVDSQVTMMFWYRQQPGQSLTLIATANQGSEATYESGFVIDKFPISRPNLTFSTLTVSNMSPEDSSIYLCSVDPAGGKETQYFGPGTRLLVL.

DNA of the CDR3: TGTGCCAGCAGATCAGGGACGGATTTGAACACTGAAGCTTTCTTT. Amino acids: CASRSGTDLNTEAFF. The chain has TRBV27 and TRBJ1-1, with D tentatively TRBD1 (5 bases). V was clipped by 6 bases and J by 0 bases, with 14 bases between them. In germline, CDR1 is MNHEY, CDR2 SMNVEV (reference sequence). This CDR3 is built from 15 residues.

This clonotype was seen more than once but under ten times. V gene TRBV7-2 combines with J gene TRBJ1-1; no firm D call. The CDR3 is 12 residues long. Germline CDR1 reads SGHTA; CDR2 reads FQGNSA. Deletions cut 1 base from V and 3 bases from J, with 3 bases between. CDR3 DNA: TGTGCCAGCAGCTTAGTGTACACTGAAGCTTTCTTT. It yields the protein CASSLVYTEAFF.

This clonotype came up many times. V is TRBV6-5 and J is TRBJ2-1, with 7 bases identical to TRBD2. The V gene's germline CDR1 is MNHEY and CDR2 SVGAGI. With V trimmed by 2 bases and J by 7 bases, 5 bases remained unmatched. The CDR3 has 14 residues. The CDR3 sequence is CASSYRLADNEQFF. The CDR3, as DNA: TGTGCCAGCAGTTACCGTCTAGCGGATAATGAGCAGTTCTTC.

This chain links TRBV10-3 with TRBJ1-6; no reliable D call. The V end lost 4 bases, the J end lost 0 bases, and 7 bases lay between the germline ends. This CDR3 comprises 15 residues. Germline V gene lookup returns CDR1 ENHRY and CDR2 SYGVKD. CDR3 protein: CAISGKNSYNSPLHF. The CDR3 DNA reads as TGTGCCATCAGTGGCAAAAACTCCTATAATTCACCCCTCCACTTT.

This clonotype was counted a few times. The chain uses TRBV6-6 and TRBJ2-3; 9 nucleotides match TRBD1. Germline CDR1 and CDR2: MNHNY and SVGAGI (reference sequence). Trimming removed 8 bases from V and 4 bases from J; junction bases left unmatched: 7. There are 14 residues in the CDR3. This chain's CDR3 is CASESGQGADTQYF. CDR3 bases: TGTGCCAGCGAATCGGGACAGGGCGCAGATACGCAGTATTTT.

This clonotype turned up a few times. The rearrangement links TRBV6-2 or TRBV6-3 to TRBJ2-3, with D maybe TRBD1 (5 bases). The length of the CDR3 is 11 residues. V was shortened by 6 bases and J by 11 bases, with 12 bases between the two germline ends. Per the germline V gene, CDR1 is MNHEY and CDR2 is SVGEGT. As DNA, the CDR3 is TGTGCCAGCAGCCAAGTCAGGGAGCAGTATTTT. It translates to CASSQVREQYF.

Turning to this clonotype: A junction end diverges from the germline sequence, so it may reflect a read error. The rearrangement joins TRBV7-9 to TRBJ2-2, with TRBD1 matching over 7 bases. The CDR3 totals 18 residues. Per germline, CDR1 SEHNR and CDR2 FQNEAQ (reference sequence). CDR3 sequence (DNA): TGTGCCAGCAGCGTAGCCCAACCGGGACAGATTAGGACCGGGGAGCTGTTTTTT. This encodes CASSVAQPGQIRTGELFF.

The chain employs TRBV12-3 or TRBV12-4 and TRBJ2-7; a possible D gene is TRBD1 (5 bases). There are 15 residues in the CDR3. V was clipped by 7 bases and J by 3 bases, with 19 bases between them. The CDR3 protein is CASTPQGLLVYEQYF. Written as DNA, the CDR3 is TGTGCCAGCACACCTCAGGGTCTATTAGTCTACGAGCAGTACTTC.

In this sample, this clonotype turned up many times. Here the CDR3 DNA reads TGTGCCAGCAGTCTTAACAGGGGGCTGAGCTCCTACAATGAGCAGTTCTTC. Residues: CASSLNRGLSSYNEQFF. This chain uses TRBV6-5 with TRBJ2-1, with 9 bases fitting TRBD1. Germline V CDR1 and CDR2: MNHEY, SVGAGI. This CDR3 is 17 amino acids long. J lost 0 bases, V lost 5 bases, and 8 bases had no gene match.

This clonotype has more than one count but fewer than ten. The chain employs TRBV5-1 and TRBJ1-6; D ambiguous. Trimming left V 1 base short and J 9 bases short, with 8 bases between. Per the germline V gene, CDR1 is SGHRS and CDR2 is YFSETQ. CDR3 length: 13 residues. The CDR3 sequence is CASSLRVTSPLHF. CDR3 DNA: TGCGCCAGCAGCTTGAGGGTCACTTCACCCCTCCACTTT.

This clonotype showed up just a few times. The rearrangement links TRBV5-1 to TRBJ2-3; D is uncertain. Per germline, CDR1 SGHRS and CDR2 YFSETQ. V shed 0 bases and J shed 11 bases, with 10 bases lying between them. The CDR3 has 12 amino acids. Here the CDR3 reads CASSLDPPMQYF. CDR3 in DNA: TGCGCCAGCAGCTTGGATCCCCCGATGCAGTATTTT.

This clonotype has more than one count but fewer than ten. The CDR3 loop reads CASSVGSPAKNIQYF. CDR3 bases: TGTGCCAGCAGCGTGGGCAGCCCCGCCAAAAACATTCAGTACTTC. The rearrangement links TRBV9 to TRBJ2-4; no reliable D call. Germline CDR1 and CDR2: SGDLS and YYNGEE. The CDR3 runs to 15 residues. V lost 2 bases, J lost 1 base, and 10 bases lay in between.

In this sample, this clonotype turned up a few times. The chain has TRBV7-9 and TRBJ2-6; no firm D call. The CDR3 extends over 16 amino acids. Germline CDR1 reads SEHNR; CDR2 reads FQNEAQ (reference sequence). V lost 5 bases and J 1 base, leaving 12 bases between the germline ends. The CDR3 loop is CASSAGYWSGANVLTF. Here the CDR3 DNA reads TGTGCCAGCAGCGCAGGTTATTGGTCTGGGGCCAACGTCCTGACTTTC.

This clonotype was counted between two and nine times. The CDR3 DNA sequence: TGTGCCAGCAGTGAATTCAGGGGGCCGACCTCCGAGCAGTACTTC. Residues: CASSEFRGPTSEQYF. This chain links TRBV25-1 with TRBJ2-7; TRBD1 matches at 8 bases. After removal of 1 base from V and 6 bases from J, the junction contained 8 bases not matched to a gene. This CDR3 has 15 amino acids. In germline, CDR1 is MGHDK, CDR2 SYGVNS.

The chain uses TRBV7-8 and TRBJ1-4; D not resolved. Germline CDR1 is SGHVS and CDR2 is FQNEAQ. V lost 2 bases to trimming and J lost 6 bases, with 13 bases between them. This CDR3 has 15 residues. CDR3 residues: CASSLWPLQDEKLFF. In DNA form, the CDR3 reads TGTGCCAGCAGCTTATGGCCTCTTCAGGATGAAAAACTGTTTTTT.

The chain couples TRBV4-1 to TRBJ2-6; D gene uncertain. Germline loops: CDR1 MGHRA, CDR2 YSYEKL. The CDR3 is 18 amino acids. Trimming removed 2 bases at V and 1 base at J, with 15 bases between. The CDR3 DNA reads as TGCGCCAGCAGCCAATTATGGCTGGCCATTTCTGGGGCCAACGTCCTGACTTTC. This translates into CASSQLWLAISGANVLTF.

This clonotype has only a few counts. This chain links TRBV7-9 with TRBJ2-2; no firm D call. The CDR3 loop spans 16 amino acids. Germline assignment: CDR1 SEHNR and CDR2 FQNEAQ (reference sequence). Trimming left V 1 base short and J 3 bases short, with 12 bases between. The CDR3 region is CASSLGEGPDTGELFF. The CDR3 DNA follows: TGTGCCAGCAGCTTAGGAGAAGGCCCGGACACCGGGGAGCTGTTTTTT.

This clonotype has a count of ten or more. The rearrangement links TRBV6-2 or TRBV6-3 to TRBJ1-1; the D is unclear. The V and J ends lost 2 bases and 2 bases respectively, with 6 bases between them. Per the germline V gene, CDR1 is MNHEY and CDR2 is SVGEGT. The CDR3 contains 13 residues. The CDR3 nucleotides are TGTGCCAGCAGTTACGGTAGAAACACTGAAGCTTTCTTT. This gives the protein CASSYGRNTEAFF.